This entry is about one TCR beta chain. As yet, its antigen is unknown. Healthy bone marrow donors made up the donors. The source of the sample is a study of cytomegalovirus exposure and HLA in healthy donors. Turning to the study itself: Unique TCRs from HLA-typed donors, 70 million to 85 million of them, were held in an early data release.

PCR involved 60 Vbeta and 13 Jbeta primers. This table comes from immunoSEQ multiplex PCR, and its TCRdb copy is limited to in-frame clones, with some not included. The sample includes approximately 120,000 clones, over 65% of them seen just once. Findings of the study overall: 150 or so TCR beta chains were listed as cytomegalovirus-associated.

After removal of 1 base from V and 0 bases from J, the junction contained 4 bases not matched to a gene. Looked up from germline, CDR1 is SGHRS and CDR2 is YFSETQ. This CDR3 comprises 15 residues. The gene calls are TRBV5-1 and TRBJ2-7; 7 bases match TRBD2. The source of this sequence is a man in his thirties or forties in good health and CMV-seropositive. Source material: PBMCs. CDR3: CASSLRRENSYEQYF. CDR3 in DNA: TGCGCCAGCAGCTTGCGGCGGGAGAACTCCTACGAGCAGTACTTC.